This T cell receptor beta chain comes out of a study of beta chain features in type 1 diabetes. CD4+ naive, central memory, regulatory and stem cell-like memory cells were sorted via CD45RO/CCR7/CD25/CD127/CD95/CD27. Sorted cells reached over 95% purity in every population. Of the isolated RNA, all was reverse transcribed, and so the sequenced material was expressed TCRB transcripts. The method was immunoSEQ multiplex PCR; TCRdb's version includes in-frame clones alone and lacks a portion of them. Among fewer than 900,000 clones listed, 15% to 20% were seen once. What was sequenced was naive CD4+ T cells from blood. This TCR was recovered from a woman younger than 30 in good health.

The CDR3 protein is CSVSDRGIGFF. CDR3 sequence (DNA): TGCAGCGTTTCCGACCGCGGAATAGGGTTCTTT. This chain uses TRBV29-1 with TRBJ1-1; D not certain. CDR3 length: 11 amino acids. V shed 5 bases and J shed 14 bases, with 18 bases lying between them. The germline CDR1 and CDR2 sequences are SQVTM and ANQGSEA.